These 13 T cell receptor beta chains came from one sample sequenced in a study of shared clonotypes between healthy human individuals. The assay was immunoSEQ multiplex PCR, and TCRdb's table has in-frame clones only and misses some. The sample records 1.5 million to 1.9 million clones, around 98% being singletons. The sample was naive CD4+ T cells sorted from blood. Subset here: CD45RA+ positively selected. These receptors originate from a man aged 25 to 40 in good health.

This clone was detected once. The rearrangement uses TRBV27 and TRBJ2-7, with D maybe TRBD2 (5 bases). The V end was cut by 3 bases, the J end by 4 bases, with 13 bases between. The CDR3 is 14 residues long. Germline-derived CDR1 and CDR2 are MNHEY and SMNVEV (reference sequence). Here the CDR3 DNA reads TGTGCCAGCAGTTTGGCGGGCTGGCGTTACGAGCAGTACTTC. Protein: CASSLAGWRYEQYF.

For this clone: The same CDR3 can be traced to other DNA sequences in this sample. CDR3 residues: CASSLRAYEQYF. CDR3 nucleotides: TGTGCCAGCAGCTTGCGGGCCTACGAGCAGTACTTC. The chain links TRBV5-6 to TRBJ2-7; D is unresolved. Trimming left V 1 base short and J 2 bases short, with 4 bases between. Germline lookup yields CDR1 SGHDT and CDR2 YYEEEE. This CDR3 spans 12 amino acids.

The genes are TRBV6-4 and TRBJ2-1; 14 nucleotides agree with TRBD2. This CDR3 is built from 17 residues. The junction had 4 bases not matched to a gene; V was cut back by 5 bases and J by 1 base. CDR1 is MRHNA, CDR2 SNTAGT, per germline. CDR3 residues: CASSPGLAGGSYNEQFF. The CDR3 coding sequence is TGTGCCAGCAGTCCCGGACTAGCGGGAGGTTCCTACAATGAGCAGTTCTTC.

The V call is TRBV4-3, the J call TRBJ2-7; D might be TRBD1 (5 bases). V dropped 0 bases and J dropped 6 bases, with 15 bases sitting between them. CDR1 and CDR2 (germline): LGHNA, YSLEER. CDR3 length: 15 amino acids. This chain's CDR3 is CASSQDRAIRVEQYF. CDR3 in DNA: TGCGCCAGCAGCCAAGATAGGGCCATCAGGGTCGAGCAGTACTTC.

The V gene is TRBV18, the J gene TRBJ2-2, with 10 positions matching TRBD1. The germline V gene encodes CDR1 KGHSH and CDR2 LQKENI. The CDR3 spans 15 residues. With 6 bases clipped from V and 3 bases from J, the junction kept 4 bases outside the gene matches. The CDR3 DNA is TGTGCCAGCTCCCGAGGGACAGGGGACACCGGGGAGCTGTTTTTT. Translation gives CASSRGTGDTGELFF.

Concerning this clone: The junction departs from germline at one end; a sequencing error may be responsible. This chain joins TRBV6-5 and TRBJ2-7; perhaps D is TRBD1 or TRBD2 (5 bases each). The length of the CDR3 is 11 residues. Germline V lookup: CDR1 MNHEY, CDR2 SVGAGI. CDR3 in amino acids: CASSSGGEQYF. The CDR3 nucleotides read TGCGCCAGCAGTTCTGGGGGCGAGCAGTACTTC.

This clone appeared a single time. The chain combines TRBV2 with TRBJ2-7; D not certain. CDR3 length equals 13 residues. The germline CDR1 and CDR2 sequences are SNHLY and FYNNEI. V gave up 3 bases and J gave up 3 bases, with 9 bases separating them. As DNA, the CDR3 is TGTGCCAGCAGTGACAGCGAGCACTACGAGCAGTACTTC. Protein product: CASSDSEHYEQYF.

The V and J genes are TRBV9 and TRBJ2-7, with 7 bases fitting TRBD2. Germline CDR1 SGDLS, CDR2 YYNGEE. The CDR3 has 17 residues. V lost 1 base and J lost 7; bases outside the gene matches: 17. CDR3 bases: TGTGCCAGCAGCGTATCCGGCGGGAGTTTGGGTATATCTGAGCAGTACTTC. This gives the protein CASSVSGGSLGISEQYF.

The CDR3 protein is CASTGLAGQETQYF. CDR3 in DNA: TGTGCCAGCACTGGACTAGCGGGTCAAGAGACCCAGTACTTC. The gene calls are TRBV6-4 and TRBJ2-5; 11 bases line up with TRBD2. Unmatched junction bases numbered 3, after V lost 7 bases and J lost 2 bases. The germline V gene has CDR1 MRHNA and CDR2 SNTAGT. This CDR3 has 14 residues.

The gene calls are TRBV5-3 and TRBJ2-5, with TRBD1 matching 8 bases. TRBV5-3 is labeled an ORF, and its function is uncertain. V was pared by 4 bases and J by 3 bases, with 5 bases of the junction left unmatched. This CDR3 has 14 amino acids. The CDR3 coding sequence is TGTGCCAGAAGCAACGGGACAGGTAAAGAGACCCAGTACTTC. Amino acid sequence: CARSNGTGKETQYF.

DNA of the CDR3: TGTGCCACCAGCGCGCGAGGTTATGGCTACGAGCAGTACTTC. Protein sequence: CATSARGYGYEQYF. The V gene is TRBV15, the J gene TRBJ2-7; the D is unclear. Trimming took 5 bases from V and 3 from J, leaving 14 bases between them. From germline, CDR1 is LNHNV and CDR2 YYDKDF (reference sequence). This CDR3 region has 14 residues.

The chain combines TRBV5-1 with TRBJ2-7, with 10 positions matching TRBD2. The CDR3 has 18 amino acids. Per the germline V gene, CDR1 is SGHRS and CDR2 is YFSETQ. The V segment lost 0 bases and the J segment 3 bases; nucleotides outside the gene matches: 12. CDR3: CASSLAPTIAGGYYEQYF. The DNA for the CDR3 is TGCGCCAGCAGCTTGGCCCCCACAATAGCGGGGGGTTACTACGAGCAGTACTTC.

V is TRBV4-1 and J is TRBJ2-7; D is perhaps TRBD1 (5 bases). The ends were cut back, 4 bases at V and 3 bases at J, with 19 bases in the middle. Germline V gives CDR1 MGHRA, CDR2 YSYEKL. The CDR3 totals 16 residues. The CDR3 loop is CASSPGAAGLSYEQYF. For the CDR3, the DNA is TGCGCCAGCAGCCCTGGGGCGGCAGGGCTGAGCTACGAGCAGTACTTC.